This TCR beta chain was recovered during a study of shared clonotypes between healthy human individuals. Notes on this clone: Antigen specificity is unknown.

The study, taken as a whole, reports: Naive subsets tended to show greater estimated richness than memory subsets.

Original analysis: ImmunoSEQ gave junction-only sequences without quality scores, so filtering differed. The protocol was immunoSEQ multiplex PCR, while the TCRdb copy is restricted to in-frame clones and leaves out a portion. That table gives V, J and clone size, and the DNA gave D and trimming. The repertoire holds fewer than 1.4 million clones, 78% seen once, with 0.5% to 0.65% in the top ten. Donors were healthy HIV-negative adults without recently reported acute infections or vaccinations. Per germline, CDR1 SGHTA and CDR2 FQGNSA. This CDR3 is built from 18 residues. Trimming at V came to 5 bases and at J to 2 bases, leaving 9 bases not matched to a gene.

Sequenced: memory CD4+ T cells from PBMCs. The sample's subset: CD45RA-negative fraction. The TCR sequence derives from a man aged 18 to 30 in good health. Some clones in this sample may be carry-over from other donors' samples. This chain connects TRBV7-2 to TRBJ2-7; TRBD2 matches at 16 bases. As DNA, the CDR3 is TGTGCCAGCAGCCCCGGGACTAGCGGGAGGGCTTCAGCCTACGAGCAGTACTTC. It translates to CASSPGTSGRASAYEQYF.